These 14 T cell receptor beta chains originate from one sample sequenced in a study of human T cells and chemical hapten exposure. Time point: patch test 2, 6 weeks after DPC sensitization. Treatment defined: therapeutic diphenylcyclopropenone sensitization with weekly scalp DPC. TCRdb ran MiXCR on the RACE reads and lists one entry per CDR3 protein. Altogether tens of thousands of distinct CDR3 sequences are present, 8% to 13% being singletons, with the ten largest covering about 5%. This sample comprised whole blood, obtained in connection with sensitization to the hapten diphenylcyclopropenone (DPC). All receptors derive from a woman aged 45-60 years with alopecia areata. Some clones in this sample may be carry-over from other donors' samples.

This clonotype was seen only a few times. The rearrangement uses TRBV7-2 and TRBJ2-2; D unclear. Germline assignment: CDR1 SGHTA and CDR2 FQGNSA. The V and J ends lost 5 bases and 4 bases respectively, with 8 bases between them. The CDR3 sequence is 13 residues long. The CDR3 region is CASSRDGTGELFF. CDR3 bases: TGTGCCAGCAGCAGAGACGGCACCGGGGAGCTGTTTTTT.

The chain employs TRBV20-1 and TRBJ2-7; possibly TRBD2 for D (6 bases). The CDR3 length is 12 residues. Germline V lookup: CDR1 DFQATT, CDR2 SNEGSKA (reference sequence). Between the trimmed V and J ends, which lost 7 bases and 2 bases, there was a span of 12 bases. CDR3 loop: CSVEREAYEQYF. The CDR3 DNA reads TGCAGTGTCGAAAGGGAGGCCTACGAGCAGTACTTC.

This clonotype was counted a few times. The V and J genes are TRBV28 and TRBJ2-1, with D unresolved. Germline V gives CDR1 MDHEN, CDR2 SYDVKM. V was pared by 4 bases and J by 10 bases, with 5 bases between. CDR3 length: 10 amino acids. The CDR3 loop is CASSYGEQFF. For the CDR3, the DNA is TGTGCCAGCAGTTACGGGGAGCAGTTCTTC.

The genes are TRBV5-1 and TRBJ2-6, with a weak D call TRBD2 (5 bases). Germline V gene data show CDR1 as SGHRS and CDR2 as YFSETQ. With 1 base removed from V and 2 bases from J, the gap between germline ends came to 13 bases. The CDR3 length is 17 residues. The CDR3 sequence: CASSLSGVQAGANVLTF. The DNA of the CDR3 is TGCGCCAGCAGCTTGAGCGGTGTTCAGGCTGGGGCCAACGTCCTGACTTTC.

The chain links TRBV11-2 to TRBJ2-7; D gene uncertain. Between the trimmed V and J ends, which lost 5 bases and 4 bases, there was a span of 12 bases. Germline V CDR1 and CDR2: SGHAT, FQNNGV. The CDR3 loop spans 13 amino acids. The CDR3, as DNA: TGTGCCAGCAGCCCGCCCTCAGAGTACGAGCAGTACTTC. Translation: CASSPPSEYEQYF. Filled out from reference TRBV11-2 and TRBJ2-7, the complete variable domain reads EAGVAQSPRYKIIEKRQSVAFWCNPISGHATLYWYQQILGQGPKLLIQFQNNGVVDDSQLPKDRFSAERLKGVDSTLKIQPAKLEDSAVYLCASSPPSEYEQYFGPGTRLTVT.

A few counts support this clonotype. The rearrangement links TRBV9 to TRBJ2-2; D not certain. V gave up 3 bases and J gave up 6 bases, with 6 bases separating them. The CDR3 runs 12 residues. From germline, CDR1 is SGDLS and CDR2 YYNGEE. The chain's CDR3 is CASSAAPGELFF. CDR3 in DNA: TGTGCCAGCAGCGCCGCCCCCGGGGAGCTGTTTTTT.

This clonotype appeared once. The chain has TRBV30 and TRBJ2-3; 7 nucleotides agree with TRBD2. The V and J ends lost 5 bases and 3 bases, in that order; junction bases with no gene match: 8. Germline lookup yields CDR1 GTSNPN and CDR2 SVGIG (reference sequence). CDR3 length equals 14 residues. The CDR3 DNA reads TGTGCCTGGCGACTAGCATTGGTAACAGATACGCAGTATTTT. Amino acid sequence: CAWRLALVTDTQYF.

In its sample, this clonotype was seen many times. The rearrangement joins TRBV24-1 to TRBJ2-5; D not resolved. Trimming left V 3 bases short and J 2 bases short, with 6 bases between. There are 13 residues in the CDR3. Germline CDR1 reads KGHDR; CDR2 reads SFDVKD. The CDR3 DNA sequence: TGTGCCACCAGTGATGTCCCGCAAGAGACCCAGTACTTC. It is translated as CATSDVPQETQYF.

This clonotype was detected once. This chain joins TRBV15 and TRBJ2-1; D is possibly TRBD1 or TRBD2 (5 bases each). Germline CDR1 reads LNHNV; CDR2 reads YYDKDF (reference sequence). V lost 6 bases and J lost 0, with 12 bases in between. The CDR3 totals 15 residues. In DNA form, the CDR3 reads TGTGCCACCAGTCCGGGGACCCTCTCCTACAATGAGCAGTTCTTC. The encoded protein is CATSPGTLSYNEQFF.

This clonotype was counted ten times or more. V gene TRBV28 combines with J gene TRBJ2-5; 10 bases are a match to TRBD1. Germline CDR1 is MDHEN and CDR2 is SYDVKM. V lost 6 bases and J lost 8; bases outside the gene matches: 12. The CDR3 extends over 15 amino acids. The CDR3 protein is CASSPGTGARGTQYF. The CDR3 coding sequence is TGTGCCAGCAGCCCCGGGACAGGGGCCCGGGGTACCCAGTACTTC.

This clonotype was counted a few times. The chain employs TRBV27 and TRBJ2-5, with 7 bases that match TRBD1. Germline trimming cut 8 bases from V and 7 bases from J; bases unmatched to any gene: 10. The CDR3 has 13 amino acids. The V gene's germline CDR1 is MNHEY and CDR2 SMNVEV (reference sequence). The CDR3: CASGLGQARTQYF. The CDR3, as DNA: TGTGCCAGCGGGCTCGGACAGGCTAGGACCCAGTACTTC.

The chain has TRBV11-2 and TRBJ1-1; no clear D gene. The CDR3 runs to 14 residues. Germline V lookup: CDR1 SGHAT, CDR2 FQNNGV. V lost 3 bases and J 2 bases, leaving 10 bases between the germline ends. The CDR3 nucleotides read TGTGCCAGCAGCTTCACACAGCACAACACTGAAGCTTTCTTT. Translation gives CASSFTQHNTEAFF.

This clonotype appeared a few times. This sequence joins TRBV12-3 or TRBV12-4 and TRBJ2-1, with D perhaps matching TRBD2 (7 bases). This CDR3 contains 17 residues. Between the trimmed V and J ends, which lost 7 bases and 2 bases, there was a span of 21 bases. CDR3 loop: CASIPTGGRRPYNEQFF. The CDR3 DNA follows: TGTGCCAGCATTCCCACCGGGGGGCGCAGGCCCTACAATGAGCAGTTCTTC.

This clonotype has a count of ten or more. This chain links TRBV7-9 with TRBJ2-3, with 11 bases identical to TRBD2. V was clipped by 10 bases and J by 2 bases; unmatched bases: 5. Germline-derived CDR1 and CDR2 are SEHNR and FQNEAQ (reference sequence). There are 14 residues in the CDR3. Here the CDR3 DNA reads TGTGCCACCGGGACTAGCGGAAACACAGATACGCAGTATTTT. Its protein product is CATGTSGNTDTQYF.